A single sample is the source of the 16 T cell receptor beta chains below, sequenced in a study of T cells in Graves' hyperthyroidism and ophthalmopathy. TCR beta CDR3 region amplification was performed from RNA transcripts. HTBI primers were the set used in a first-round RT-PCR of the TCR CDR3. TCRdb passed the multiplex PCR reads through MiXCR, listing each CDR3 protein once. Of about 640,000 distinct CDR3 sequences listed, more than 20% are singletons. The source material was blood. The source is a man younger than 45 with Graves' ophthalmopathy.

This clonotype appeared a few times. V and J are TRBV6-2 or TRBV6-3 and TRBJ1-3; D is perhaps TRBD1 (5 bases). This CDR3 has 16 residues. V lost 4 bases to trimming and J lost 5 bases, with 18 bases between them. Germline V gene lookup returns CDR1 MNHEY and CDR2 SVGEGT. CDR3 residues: CASSSPGRRKRNTIYF. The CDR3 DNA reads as TGTGCCAGCAGTTCTCCGGGACGAAGGAAGAGAAACACCATATATTTT.

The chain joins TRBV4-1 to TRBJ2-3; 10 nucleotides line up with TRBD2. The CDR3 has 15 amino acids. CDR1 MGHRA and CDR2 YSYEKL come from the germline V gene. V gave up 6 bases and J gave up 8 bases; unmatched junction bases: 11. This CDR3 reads CASSQASGSRGTQYF. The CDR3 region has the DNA TGCGCCAGCAGTCAGGCTAGCGGGAGCAGGGGTACGCAGTATTTT.

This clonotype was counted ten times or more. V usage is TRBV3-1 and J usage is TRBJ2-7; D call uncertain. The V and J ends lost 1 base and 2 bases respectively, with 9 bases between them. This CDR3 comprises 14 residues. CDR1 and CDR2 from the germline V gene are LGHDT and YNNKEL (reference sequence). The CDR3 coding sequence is TGTGCCAGCAGCCAAGGGAAAGGAACCTACGAGCAGTACTTC. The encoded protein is CASSQGKGTYEQYF.

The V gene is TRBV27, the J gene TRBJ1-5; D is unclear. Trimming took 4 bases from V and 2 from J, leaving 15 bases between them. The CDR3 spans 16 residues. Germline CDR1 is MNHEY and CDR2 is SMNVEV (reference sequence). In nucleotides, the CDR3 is TGTGCCAGCAGTTCTTTAAATTCCTGGGGCAATCAGCCCCAGCATTTT. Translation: CASSSLNSWGNQPQHF.

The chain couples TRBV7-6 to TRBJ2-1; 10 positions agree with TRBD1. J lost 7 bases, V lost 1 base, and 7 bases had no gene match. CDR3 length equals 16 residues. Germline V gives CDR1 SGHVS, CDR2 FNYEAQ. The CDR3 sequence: CASSLGPTGGRNEQFF. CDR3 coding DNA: TGTGCCAGCAGCTTAGGCCCGACAGGGGGCAGGAATGAGCAGTTCTTC.

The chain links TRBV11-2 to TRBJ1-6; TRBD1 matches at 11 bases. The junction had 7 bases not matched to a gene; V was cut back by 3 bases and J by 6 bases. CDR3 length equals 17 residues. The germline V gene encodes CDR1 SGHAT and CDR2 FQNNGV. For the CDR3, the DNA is TGTGCCAGCAGCTTGCATGGACAGGGGGCTGGTAATTCACCCCTCCACTTT. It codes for CASSLHGQGAGNSPLHF.

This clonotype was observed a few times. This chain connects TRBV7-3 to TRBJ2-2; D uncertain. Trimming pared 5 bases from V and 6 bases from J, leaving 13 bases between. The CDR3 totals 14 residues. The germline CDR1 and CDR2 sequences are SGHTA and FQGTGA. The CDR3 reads CASSPRHNAGELFF. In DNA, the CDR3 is TGTGCCAGCAGCCCCCGACATAACGCCGGGGAGCTGTTTTTT. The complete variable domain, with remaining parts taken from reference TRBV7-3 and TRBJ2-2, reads GAGVSQTPSNKVTEKGKYVELRCDPISGHTALYWYRQSLGQGPEFLIYFQGTGAADDSGLPNDRFFAVRPEGSVSTLKIQRTERGDSAVYLCASSPRHNAGELFFGEGSRLTVL.

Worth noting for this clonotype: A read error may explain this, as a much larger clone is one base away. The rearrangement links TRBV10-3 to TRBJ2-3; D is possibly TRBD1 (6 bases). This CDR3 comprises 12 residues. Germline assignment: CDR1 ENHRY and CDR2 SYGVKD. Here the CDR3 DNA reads TGTGCCATCAGTGAGCGGACAGATGCGCAGTATTTT. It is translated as CAISERTDAQYF.

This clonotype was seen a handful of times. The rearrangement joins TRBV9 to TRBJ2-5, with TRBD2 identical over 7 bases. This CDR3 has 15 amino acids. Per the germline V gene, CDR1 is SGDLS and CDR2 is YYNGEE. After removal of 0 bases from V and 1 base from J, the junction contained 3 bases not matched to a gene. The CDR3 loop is CASSVEGGVQETQYF. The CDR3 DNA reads TGTGCCAGCAGCGTAGAGGGAGGGGTCCAAGAGACCCAGTACTTC.

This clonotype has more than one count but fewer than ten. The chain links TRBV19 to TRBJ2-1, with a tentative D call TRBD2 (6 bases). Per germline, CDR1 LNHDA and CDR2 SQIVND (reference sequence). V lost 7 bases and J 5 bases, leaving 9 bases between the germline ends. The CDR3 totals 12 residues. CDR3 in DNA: TGTGCCAGTAATAAGCGGGACAATGAGCAGTTCTTC. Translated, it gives CASNKRDNEQFF.

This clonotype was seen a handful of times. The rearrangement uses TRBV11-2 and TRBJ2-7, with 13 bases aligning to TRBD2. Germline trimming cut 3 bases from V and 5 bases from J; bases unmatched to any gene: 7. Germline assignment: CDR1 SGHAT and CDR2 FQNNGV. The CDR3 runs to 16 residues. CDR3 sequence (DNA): TGTGCCAGCAGCTTCCCTCGGACTAGCGGGAGAAACGAGCAGTACTTC. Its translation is CASSFPRTSGRNEQYF.

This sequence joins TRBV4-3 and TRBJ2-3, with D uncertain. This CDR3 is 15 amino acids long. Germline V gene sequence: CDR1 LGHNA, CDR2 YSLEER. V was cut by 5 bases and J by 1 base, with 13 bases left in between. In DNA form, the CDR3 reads TGCGCCAGCAGCGATAGCCTGTCTGGCACAGATACGCAGTATTTT. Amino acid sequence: CASSDSLSGTDTQYF.

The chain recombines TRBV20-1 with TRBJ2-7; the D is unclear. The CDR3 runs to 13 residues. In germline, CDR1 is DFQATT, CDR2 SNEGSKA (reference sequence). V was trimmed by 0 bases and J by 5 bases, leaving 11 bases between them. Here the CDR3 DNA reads TGCAGTGCTAGAGATTTGGTCACAGACGAGCAGTACTTC. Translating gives CSARDLVTDEQYF.

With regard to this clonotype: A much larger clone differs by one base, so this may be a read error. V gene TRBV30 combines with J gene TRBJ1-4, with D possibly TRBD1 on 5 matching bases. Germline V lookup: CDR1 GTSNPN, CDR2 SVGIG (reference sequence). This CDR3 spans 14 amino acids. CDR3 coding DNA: TGTGCCTGGAGCCCACCCCAGGGACGCGAAAAACCGTTTTTT. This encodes CAWSPPQGREKPFF.

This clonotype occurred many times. CDR3 region: CASSYLGGDYGYTF. Written as DNA, the CDR3 is TGTGCCAGCAGTTATTTAGGAGGGGACTATGGCTACACCTTC. The chain joins TRBV6-1 to TRBJ1-2; a weak D match, TRBD1 (5 bases). Germline-derived CDR1 and CDR2 are MNHNS and SASEGT. The CDR3 totals 14 residues. The V end lost 5 bases, the J end lost 3 bases, and 13 bases lay between the germline ends.

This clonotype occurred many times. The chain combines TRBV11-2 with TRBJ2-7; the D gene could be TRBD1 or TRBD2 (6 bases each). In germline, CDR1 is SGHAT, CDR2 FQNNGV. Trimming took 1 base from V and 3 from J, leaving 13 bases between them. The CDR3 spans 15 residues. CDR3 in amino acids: CASSLGSGGGYEQYF. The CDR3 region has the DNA TGTGCCAGCAGCTTAGGATCCGGGGGCGGCTACGAGCAGTACTTC.